The subject of this entry is one TCR beta chain. Its antigen is as yet unknown. In germline, CDR1 is SGHTA, CDR2 FQGNSA. The CDR3 totals 15 residues. After removal of 8 bases from V and 10 bases from J, the junction contained 16 bases not matched to a gene. These data belong to a study of blood T cells in healthy people across ages. Overall study results and limits: Aged donors had fewer naive CD4+ cells and lower diversity than long-lived donors.

Every sample yielded at least 6.5 million isolated PBMCs. Total RNA amounts of at least 6 micrograms were extracted per sample. A second about 6 to 11 cycle PCR used barcoded and J-beta primers. All samples yielded 3 million or more CDR3-containing paired-end reads. TCRdb re-derived calls from the 5' RACE reads in MiXCR, one entry per CDR3 protein. The repertoire holds about a million distinct CDR3 sequences, roughly half seen once, with roughly a fifth in the top ten. V usage is TRBV7-2 and J usage is TRBJ2-1, with 8 positions matching TRBD2. Material for sequencing was blood. The source is a woman aged 60-75 years in good health. The CDR3 is CASGRGGPPGEEQFF. CDR3 DNA: TGTGCCAGCGGACGGGGGGGCCCACCCGGCGAGGAGCAGTTCTTC.